This paragraph reports one T cell receptor (beta chain). Its antigen remains unidentified. The data were obtained in a study of regulatory and conventional T cells in RAG deficiency. Findings and caveats of the study: Patient subsets had shorter CDR3s; Omenn Treg-Tconv overlap exceeded 90%.

Some clones are missing from TCRdb's copy, which holds only in-frame ones; the method was immunoSEQ multiplex PCR. The sample lists tens of thousands of clones, 85% to 90% occurring once. Conventional CD4+ T cells were sorted from blood as CD25-low CD127-high cells. The same sample was also studied in work on regulatory T cells. Turning to that study: The primer mix had 52 TRBV and 13 TRBJ primers.

The specimen was CD4+ effector T cells sorted from blood. This receptor was identified in a human donor in good health.

CDR3 coding DNA: TGTGCCAGCACTAAATACAGGGGAGGGAGATACGAGCAGTACTTC. It is translated as CASTKYRGGRYEQYF. The chain employs TRBV6-1 and TRBJ2-7; perhaps D is TRBD1 or TRBD2 (7 bases each). The ends were cut back, 7 bases at V and 4 bases at J, with 20 bases in the middle. This CDR3 contains 15 residues. Germline loops: CDR1 MNHNS, CDR2 SASEGT.